The sequence of this T cell receptor beta chain was determined in a study of breast tumors, draining lymph nodes, adjacent tissues. Study-wide findings and caveats: Tumor repertoires ranked between lymph nodes and nontumor tissue in diversity, with V and J gene preferences. Findings are consistent with lymph node origin and intratumoral expansion of most tumor T cells. Luminal-like breast cancer showed significantly greater tumor-nontumor repertoire similarity than basal-like breast cancer did.

This clonotype was detected ten times or more. Its antigen is currently unknown. Deletions cut 1 base from V and 6 bases from J, with 11 bases between. CDR1 and CDR2 from the germline V gene are SGHRS and YFSETQ. This CDR3 has 14 amino acids. Breast cancer patients provided tissue from their axillary draining lymph nodes. TCRdb reanalysed the multiplex PCR reads using MiXCR and keeps one entry per CDR3 protein. The data show about 270,000 distinct CDR3 sequences, 30% to 35% seen once. The rearrangement uses TRBV5-1 and TRBJ2-1; TRBD2 might be the D (5 bases). This clonotype was sampled from a female donor with breast cancer. Some clones in this sample may be carry-over from other donors' samples. The source material was axillary lymph node tissue. CDR3 loop: CASSLRASTNEQFF. The CDR3 DNA follows: TGCGCCAGCAGCTTGAGGGCTAGCACCAATGAGCAGTTCTTC.